The 5 T cell receptor beta chains below come from one sample, sequenced in a study of CD8+ T cells in alopecia areata. Regarding treatment: oral pan-JAK inhibitor, 5-10 mg twice daily. RNA was extracted and reverse transcribed into cDNA as the sequencing template. Assay used: immunoSEQ multiplex PCR; TCRdb lists only in-frame clones, some missing. This sample carries approximately 280,000 clones, 58% of them seen once, and the ten largest clones take about 1.7%. The sequencing used CD4+ T cells sorted from blood, collected at week 24, from a patient treated with tofacitinib. The receptors derive from a human donor with alopecia areata.

This sequence joins TRBV4-1 and TRBJ2-3; D may be TRBD2 (5 bases). There are 19 residues in the CDR3. The germline V gene has CDR1 MGHRA and CDR2 YSYEKL. Trimming removed 4 bases at V and 2 bases at J, with 25 bases between. CDR3 region: CASSRTGVGSLGPTDTQYF. The CDR3 DNA follows: TGCGCCAGCAGCCGAACCGGGGTGGGTTCTTTGGGTCCCACAGATACGCAGTATTTT.

The chain has TRBV7-2 and TRBJ2-7; unclear D gene. Trimming shortened V by 5 bases and J by 0 bases, and 17 bases separated the two germline ends. CDR1 is SGHTA, CDR2 FQGNSA, per germline. CDR3 length: 16 amino acids. The CDR3 nucleotides are TGTGCCAGCAGCCAAAATATGGCAGCCTACTCCTACGAGCAGTACTTC. This translates into CASSQNMAAYSYEQYF. The full variable domain, completed using reference TRBV7-2 and TRBJ2-7, is GAGVSQSPSNKVTEKGKDVELRCDPISGHTALYWYRQSLGQGLEFLIYFQGNSAPDKSGLPSDRFSAERTGGSVSTLTIQRTQQEDSAVYLCASSQNMAAYSYEQYFGPGTRLTVT.

The CDR3 region is CASSFGVGNTEAFF. In nucleotides, the CDR3 is TGTGCCAGCAGTTTTGGGGTCGGGAACACTGAAGCTTTCTTT. The chain has TRBV27 and TRBJ1-1; D gene unclear. Trimming cost V 3 bases and J 1 base, with 9 bases left between them. The CDR3 is 14 amino acids. Germline lookup yields CDR1 MNHEY and CDR2 SMNVEV (reference sequence).

This clone was seen only a few times. The chain joins TRBV14 to TRBJ2-5; 10 nucleotides line up with TRBD2. The germline CDR1 and CDR2 sequences are SGHDN and FVKESK. The CDR3 has 16 amino acids. Unmatched junction bases numbered 8, after V lost 4 bases and J lost 3 bases. The CDR3 region is CASSRSSGGLKETQYF. In nucleotides, the CDR3 is TGTGCCAGCAGCCGCAGTAGCGGGGGGCTGAAAGAGACCCAGTACTTC. Together with reference TRBV14 and TRBJ2-5, the CDR3 gives the full variable domain: EAGVTQFPSHSVIEKGQTVTLRCDPISGHDNLYWYRRVMGKEIKFLLHFVKESKQDESGMPNNRFLAERTGGTYSTLKVQPAELEDSGVYFCASSRSSGGLKETQYFGPGTRLLVL.

A few counts support this clone. The CDR3 DNA reads TGTGCCAGCAGCCGAGTCGCCACGCGCTATGGCTACACCTTC. Its protein is CASSRVATRYGYTF. The J gene is TRBJ1-2, the V gene TRBV7-8; D is ambiguous. CDR1 and CDR2 (germline): SGHVS, FQNEAQ. The CDR3 covers 14 residues. Deletions cut 5 bases from V and 4 bases from J, with 14 bases between. The full variable domain, completed using reference TRBV7-8 and TRBJ1-2, is GAGVSQSPRYKVAKRGQDVALRCDPISGHVSLFWYQQALGQGPEFLTYFQNEAQLDKSGLPSDRFFAERPEGSVSTLKIQRTQQEDSAVYLCASSRVATRYGYTFGSGTRLTVV.